Listed below are T cell receptor beta chains from one sample, sequenced in a study of blood T cell repertoires in COVID-19. The method was immunoSEQ multiplex PCR; TCRdb's version includes in-frame clones alone and lacks a portion of them. The data show about 85,000 clones, around 88% seen once. Material for sequencing was peripheral blood. The source is a man aged 55 to 69 with acute or convalescent COVID-19. CDR3s include the opening cysteine and the closing phenylalanine or tryptophan. A D gene is named only where the DNA matches it firmly. Clone size appears in some rows only: once, few, many, or a class for an expanded clone.

CDR3 protein,CDR3 DNA,J gene,D gene,clone size,V gene
CASSDYRGRGTNEKLFF,TGTGCCAGCAGTGATTACAGGGGGCGCGGGACTAATGAAAAACTGTTTTTT,TRBJ1-4,TRBD1,.,TRBV25-1
CASRDLVRANTEAFF,TGTGCCAGCAGGGACCTTGTGAGGGCGAACACTGAAGCTTTCTTT,TRBJ1-1,.,.,TRBV2
CASSQEGQHNSPLHF,TGTGCCAGCAGCCAAGAGGGACAGCATAATTCACCCCTCCACTTT,TRBJ1-6,TRBD1,.,TRBV14
CASRGMSRAGARYGYTF,TGTGCCAGCAGGGGGATGTCTAGGGCAGGGGCACGGTATGGCTACACCTTC,TRBJ1-2,.,.,TRBV6-7
CARSPGQVLGYGYTF,TGTGCCAGATCCCCGGGACAGGTACTAGGCTATGGCTACACCTTC,TRBJ1-2,TRBD1,.,TRBV2
CASSWDGGAFNSGNTIYF,TGTGCCAGCAGCTGGGACGGCGGGGCCTTCAACTCTGGAAACACCATATATTTT,TRBJ1-3,.,.,TRBV5-5
CASSPRSEQFF,TGTGCCAGCAGCCCCCGGAGTGAGCAGTTCTTC,TRBJ2-1,.,.,TRBV7-9
CASRGRSDTEAFF,TGTGCCAGCAGGGGGCGTTCGGACACTGAAGCTTTCTTT,TRBJ1-1,.,.,TRBV12-3/TRBV12-4
CASSNGLRETQYF,TGTGCCAGCTCCAATGGGTTGCGGGAGACCCAGTACTTC,TRBJ2-5,.,.,TRBV12-3/TRBV12-4
CASSSGQGAYNEQFF,TGTGCCAGCAGTTCGGGACAGGGGGCCTACAATGAGCAGTTCTTC,TRBJ2-1,TRBD1,.,TRBV27
CASSSAGTPQETQYF,TGCGCCAGCAGCTCGGCCGGGACACCCCAAGAGACCCAGTACTTC,TRBJ2-5,.,few,TRBV5-1
CASSLRRWPLDPFNYEQYF,TGTGCCAGCAGCTTACGTCGCTGGCCGCTCGATCCCTTCAACTACGAGCAGTACTTC,TRBJ2-7,.,.,TRBV7-9
CASSYAGDYGYTF,TGTGCCAGCAGTTACGCAGGTGACTATGGCTACACCTTC,TRBJ1-2,.,.,TRBV6-2/TRBV6-3
CASSPDRGRGGYTF,TGTGCCAGTAGTCCCGACAGGGGGCGAGGTGGCTACACCTTC,TRBJ1-2,TRBD1,.,TRBV19
CASSLGGRVNNEQFF,TGTGCCAGCAGCTTAGGCGGCCGGGTCAACAATGAGCAGTTCTTC,TRBJ2-1,.,.,TRBV7-2
CASSLLPSGGHNEQFF,TGCGCCAGCAGCTTGCTGCCTAGCGGGGGACACAATGAGCAGTTCTTC,TRBJ2-1,TRBD2,.,TRBV5-1
CASSAGHSASGNTIYF,TGCGCCAGCTCCGCAGGGCACTCCGCCTCTGGAAACACCATATATTTT,TRBJ1-3,.,once,TRBV5-1
CASSLGGSTEAFF,TGTGCCAGCAGCTTGGGGGGCAGCACTGAAGCTTTCTTT,TRBJ1-1,.,.,TRBV5-5
CASSLGQQETQYF,TGCGCCAGCAGCCTCGGACAACAAGAGACCCAGTACTTC,TRBJ2-5,.,.,TRBV5-1
CASSQDRSANYGYTF,TGTGCCAGCAGCCAAGATCGGTCAGCGAACTATGGCTACACCTTC,TRBJ1-2,.,.,TRBV3-1/TRBV3-2
CASSIFTAGTGATIYGYTF,TGTGCCAGTAGTATTTTCACGGCCGGGACAGGGGCGACGATTTATGGCTACACCTTC,TRBJ1-2,TRBD1,.,TRBV19
CASSPPGLATYNEQFF,TGTGCCAGCTCACCCCCGGGACTAGCGACATACAATGAGCAGTTCTTC,TRBJ2-1,TRBD2,.,TRBV18
CASSFRDSQNQPQHF,TGTGCCAGCAGCTTCCGGGACAGCCAAAATCAGCCCCAGCATTTT,TRBJ1-5,TRBD1,.,TRBV7-2
CASSPLLASGGNEQFF,TGTGCCAGTAGTCCTTTGTTGGCTAGCGGGGGCAATGAGCAGTTCTTC,TRBJ2-1,TRBD2,.,TRBV19
CASRLPDSSDGYTF,TGTGCCAGCAGACTCCCGGACAGCTCGGATGGCTACACCTTC,TRBJ1-2,.,once,TRBV2
CASSLGSGGTEAFF,TGTGCCAGCAGCTTAGGTTCGGGAGGCACTGAAGCTTTCTTT,TRBJ1-1,.,.,TRBV5-5
CASSGARASQSYEQYF,TGTGCCAGCAGTGGAGCCAGGGCCTCCCAGAGCTACGAGCAGTACTTC,TRBJ2-7,.,.,TRBV7-2
CASGLDGRDSAPKKRETQYF,TGTGCTAGTGGTTTGGATGGCCGGGACAGCGCACCTAAAAAAAGAGAGACCCAGTACTTC,TRBJ2-5,TRBD1,.,TRBV12-5
CASSYASTGELFF,TGTGCCAGCAGCTACGCTAGCACCGGGGAGCTGTTTTTT,TRBJ2-2,.,.,TRBV5-6
CASSPGQGRNYGYTF,TGTGCCAGCAGCCCGGGACAGGGGAGAAACTATGGCTACACCTTC,TRBJ1-2,TRBD1,.,TRBV6-6
CASSQDNVVRQFF,TGTGCCAGCAGCCAAGATAACGTAGTAAGGCAGTTCTTC,TRBJ2-1,.,once,TRBV4-2
CASSLTLQETQYF,TGCGCCAGCAGCCTGACACTGCAAGAGACCCAGTACTTC,TRBJ2-5,.,.,TRBV4-1
CAWKRDSNEQFF,TGTGCCTGGAAGAGGGACAGCAATGAGCAGTTCTTC,TRBJ2-1,TRBD1,.,TRBV30